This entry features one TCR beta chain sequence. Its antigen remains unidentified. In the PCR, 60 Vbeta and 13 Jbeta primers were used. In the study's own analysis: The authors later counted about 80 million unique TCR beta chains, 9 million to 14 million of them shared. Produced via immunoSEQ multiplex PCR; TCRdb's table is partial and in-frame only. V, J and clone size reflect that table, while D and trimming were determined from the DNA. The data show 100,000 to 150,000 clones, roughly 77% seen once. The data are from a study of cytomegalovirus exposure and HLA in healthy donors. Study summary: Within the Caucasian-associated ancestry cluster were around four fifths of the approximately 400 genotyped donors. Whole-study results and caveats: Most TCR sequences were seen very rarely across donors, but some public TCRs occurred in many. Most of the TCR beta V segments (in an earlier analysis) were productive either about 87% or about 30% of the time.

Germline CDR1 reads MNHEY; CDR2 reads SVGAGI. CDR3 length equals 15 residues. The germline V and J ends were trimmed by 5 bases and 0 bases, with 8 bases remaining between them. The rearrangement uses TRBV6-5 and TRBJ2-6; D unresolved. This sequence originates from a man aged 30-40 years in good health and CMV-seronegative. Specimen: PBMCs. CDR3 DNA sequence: TGTGCCAGCAGTATGCGAACCTCTGGGGCCAACGTCCTGACTTTC. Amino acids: CASSMRTSGANVLTF.